This is a list of T cell receptor beta chains from one sample in a study of T cells after yellow fever vaccination. TCRdb re-analysed the 5' RACE reads in MiXCR, keeping a single row per CDR3 protein. The data contain roughly 310,000 distinct CDR3 sequences, 8.7% of them singletons. The input for sequencing was PBMCs, taken on the day of the first yellow fever vaccination. The source is a man between 18 and 29 years old who received the YFV17D yellow fever vaccine. The CDR3 runs from the conserved cysteine through the conserved F or W. A D gene is named only where the DNA matches it firmly. Size tells how often a clone was seen (once, few, many) or the class of an expanded clone, and some rows leave it out.

d_call cdr3_length j_call clone_size v_call cdr3_aa cdr3_nt
- 16 TRBJ1-3 few TRBV19 CASSRRTANSGNTIYF TGTGCCAGTAGTAGAAGGACAGCGAACTCTGGAAACACCATATATTTT
- 16 TRBJ1-6 few TRBV5-1 CASSHGVNSYNSPLHF TGCGCCAGCAGCCATGGGGTCAACTCCTATAATTCACCCCTCCACTTT
TRBD2 15 TRBJ2-3 - TRBV10-3 CAISRLAGVTDTQYF TGTGCCATCAGTCGACTAGCGGGGGTCACAGATACGCAGTATTTT
- 14 TRBJ1-6 few TRBV27 CASSLARVGSPLHF TGTGCCAGCAGTTTGGCCAGGGTCGGTTCACCCCTCCACTTT
- 12 TRBJ2-1 - TRBV3-1 CASSQAETKRFF TGTGCCAGCAGCCAGGCAGAGACTAAACGGTTCTTC
TRBD2 15 TRBJ2-3 - TRBV20-1 CSARGGLAGTDTQYF TGCAGTGCTAGGGGGGGACTAGCGGGCACAGATACGCAGTATTTT
- 14 TRBJ2-1 many TRBV9 CASSVGDSYNEQFF TGTGCCAGCAGCGTAGGGGATTCCTACAATGAGCAGTTCTTC
- 14 TRBJ1-1 - TRBV7-8 CASRITRGDTEAFF TGTGCCAGCAGAATTACGAGGGGGGACACTGAAGCTTTCTTT
- 13 TRBJ1-2 - TRBV28 CASSRAAPSGYTF TGTGCCAGCAGCCGGGCGGCACCTAGTGGCTACACCTTC
TRBD1 16 TRBJ2-1 few TRBV5-5 CASSFSFTQGASEQFF TGTGCCAGCAGCTTTTCTTTTACACAGGGGGCGAGTGAGCAGTTCTTC
- 14 TRBJ2-3 few TRBV7-2 CASSARASADTQYF TGTGCCAGCAGCGCGCGCGCCTCGGCAGATACGCAGTATTTT
- 15 TRBJ2-5 - TRBV4-1 CASSQEDGGQETQYF TGCGCCAGCAGCCAAGAGGACGGGGGACAAGAGACCCAGTACTTC
TRBD1 15 TRBJ2-7 - TRBV7-8 CASSRPNRGMYEQYF TGTGCCAGCAGCCGTCCCAACAGGGGGATGTACGAGCAGTACTTC
TRBD1 18 TRBJ2-2 few TRBV6-5 CASSYKTGIRRYTGELFF TGTGCCAGCAGTTATAAGACAGGGATCCGTCGCTACACCGGGGAGCTGTTTTTT
- 15 TRBJ2-7 few TRBV5-1 CASRLGQSFRGEQYF TGCGCCAGCAGACTTGGTCAGTCGTTTCGGGGCGAGCAGTACTTC
- 15 TRBJ1-1 many TRBV7-6 CASSPGGNMNTEAFF TGTGCCAGCAGCCCCGGGGGCAACATGAACACTGAAGCTTTCTTT
- 15 TRBJ2-7 - TRBV4-3 CASSQEGARSDEQYF TGCGCCAGCAGCCAAGAAGGGGCCCGATCGGACGAGCAGTACTTC
TRBD1 14 TRBJ1-1 few TRBV4-1 CASSQARDRNEAFF TGCGCCAGCAGCCAGGCCCGGGACAGGAATGAAGCTTTCTTT
- 12 TRBJ2-7 - TRBV6-6 CASSQASYEQYF TGTGCCAGCAGTCAGGCTTCCTACGAGCAGTACTTC
- 13 TRBJ1-1 - TRBV20-1 CSAPLGGDTEAFF TGCAGTGCCCCACTAGGAGGGGACACTGAAGCTTTCTTT
- 17 TRBJ2-1 many TRBV9 CASSVAPGAPPWNEQFF TGTGCCAGCAGCGTAGCGCCGGGGGCGCCCCCATGGAATGAGCAGTTCTTC
- 17 TRBJ1-2 few TRBV3-1 CASSPFIYGAGEGGYTF TGTGCCAGCAGCCCCTTCATATACGGAGCCGGCGAGGGTGGCTACACCTTC
- 13 TRBJ2-5 few TRBV7-9 CASSLPNQETQYF TGTGCCAGCAGCTTACCTAACCAAGAGACCCAGTACTTC
TRBD1 12 TRBJ1-1 - TRBV5-4 CASSIGDSEAFF TGTGCCAGCAGCATCGGGGACAGTGAAGCTTTCTTT
- 15 TRBJ1-1 few TRBV9 CASSVGKSGNTEAFF TGTGCCAGCAGCGTAGGAAAGTCGGGAAACACTGAAGCTTTCTTT
- 15 TRBJ1-4 many TRBV24-1 CATSDPGTSDEKLFF TGTGCCACCAGTGATCCCGGGACAAGCGATGAAAAACTGTTTTTT
- 14 TRBJ1-6 - TRBV7-2 CASSFSRSETPLHF TGTGCCAGCAGCTTCAGCCGGTCAGAAACACCCCTCCACTTT
- 14 TRBJ2-5 few TRBV20-1 CSARDPTGVETQYF TGCAGTGCTAGAGATCCCACGGGGGTGGAGACCCAGTACTTC
- 15 TRBJ2-1 many TRBV6-2/TRBV6-3 CASSYSGQGYNEQFF TGTGCCAGCAGTTACTCAGGTCAGGGGTACAATGAGCAGTTCTTC
- 11 TRBJ1-2 few TRBV12-3/TRBV12-4 CASGQNYGYTF TGTGCCAGCGGACAAAACTATGGCTACACCTTC
- 14 TRBJ1-5 few TRBV7-2 CASTGQSSNQPQHF TGTGCCAGCACCGGACAGTCTAGCAATCAGCCCCAGCATTTT
- 13 TRBJ1-1 many TRBV2 CASSVVENTEAFF TGTGCCAGCAGTGTGGTAGAGAACACTGAAGCTTTCTTT
- 15 TRBJ1-2 few TRBV11-2 CASRAWGRVNYGYTF TGTGCCAGCAGGGCATGGGGCAGGGTTAACTATGGCTACACCTTC
TRBD2 15 TRBJ2-1 few TRBV5-5 CASSKLAGEVDEQFF TGTGCCAGCAGCAAACTAGCGGGGGAGGTGGATGAGCAGTTCTTC
- 17 TRBJ1-2 few TRBV4-3 CASSQDRVSTGIYGYTF TGCGCCAGCAGCCAAGATCGCGTCTCAACAGGGATTTACGGCTACACCTTC
TRBD2 18 TRBJ2-5 - TRBV4-3 CASSQYLQGLAGQETQYF TGCGCCAGCAGCCAATATCTTCAGGGACTAGCGGGCCAAGAGACCCAGTACTTC
TRBD2 13 TRBJ2-3 - TRBV7-2 CAAGGRVTDTQYF TGTGCCGCGGGGGGCCGTGTCACAGATACGCAGTATTTT
- 15 TRBJ2-2 - TRBV19 CATGRVRVNTGELFF TGTGCCACGGGCCGGGTCCGAGTAAACACCGGGGAGCTGTTTTTT
TRBD1 13 TRBJ1-2 many TRBV12-3/TRBV12-4 CASTAGTGGGYTF TGTGCCAGCACGGCCGGGACAGGGGGTGGCTACACCTTC
TRBD1 14 TRBJ1-5 few TRBV5-6 CASSSQGAKEPQHF TGTGCCAGCAGCTCACAGGGGGCCAAGGAGCCCCAGCATTTT
- 13 TRBJ1-6 few TRBV5-1 CASIDQVYSPLHF TGCGCCAGCATCGACCAGGTTTATTCACCCCTCCACTTT
- 13 TRBJ2-7 - TRBV3-1 CASSATRSYEQYF TGTGCCAGCAGCGCTACTAGGTCCTACGAGCAGTACTTC
- 12 TRBJ2-3 - TRBV3-1 CASGMGTDTQYF TGTGCCAGCGGTATGGGGACAGATACGCAGTATTTT
- 15 TRBJ1-5 - TRBV18 CASSPAGGFNQPQHF TGTGCCAGCTCACCCGCGGGGGGCTTCAATCAGCCCCAGCATTTT
- 15 TRBJ1-6 few TRBV12-3/TRBV12-4 CASSPGWRGFSPLHF TGTGCCAGCAGCCCAGGCTGGAGGGGGTTTTCACCCCTCCACTTT
TRBD2 17 TRBJ2-1 - TRBV25-1 CASGGLAGGNFYNEQFF TGTGCCAGCGGAGGACTAGCGGGGGGGAACTTCTACAATGAGCAGTTCTTC
TRBD2 16 TRBJ2-3 - TRBV11-2 CASTPWTAGGQDTQYF TGTGCCAGCACTCCATGGACCGCGGGGGGGCAGGATACGCAGTATTTT
- 18 TRBJ1-6 few TRBV27 CASSLLSTLDLGAKPLHF TGTGCCAGCAGTTTATTGTCTACACTCGATCTGGGGGCGAAACCCCTCCACTTT
TRBD2 18 TRBJ2-3 few TRBV11-1 CASSLPFRLAGVSDTQYF TGTGCCAGCAGCTTACCTTTTCGACTAGCGGGGGTTTCAGATACGCAGTATTTT
- 14 TRBJ1-1 many TRBV2 CASSGAYQNTEAFF TGTGCCAGCAGTGGGGCATATCAGAACACTGAAGCTTTCTTT
TRBD2 13 TRBJ2-5 few TRBV20-1 CSASGTRQETQYF TGCAGTGCTAGTGGGACTAGACAAGAGACCCAGTACTTC
- 17 TRBJ2-3 - TRBV5-5 CASSNPLGFGLTDTQYF TGTGCCAGCAGCAATCCCCTCGGATTTGGACTCACAGATACGCAGTATTTT
- 14 TRBJ2-3 - TRBV20-1 CSASRGSSTDTQYF TGCAGTGCTAGCAGAGGTTCTAGCACAGATACGCAGTATTTT
- 17 TRBJ2-5 few TRBV5-1 CASSLDVSGFGKETQYF TGCGCCAGCAGCTTGGATGTATCCGGGTTCGGAAAAGAGACCCAGTACTTC
- 14 TRBJ1-1 - TRBV20-1 CSARELAGYTEAFF TGCAGTGCTAGGGAGCTGGCAGGGTATACTGAAGCTTTCTTT
- 16 TRBJ1-3 - TRBV7-9 CASSLGQTGSGNTIYF TGTGCCAGCAGCTTAGGGCAGACCGGCTCTGGAAACACCATATATTTT
TRBD1 15 TRBJ1-1 - TRBV4-3 CASSPRGQGDTEAFF TGCGCCAGCAGCCCGCGGGGACAGGGGGACACTGAAGCTTTCTTT
TRBD1 15 TRBJ2-7 few TRBV5-6 CASSFWDRVSYEQYF TGTGCCAGCAGCTTTTGGGACAGGGTGTCCTACGAGCAGTACTTC
- 12 TRBJ2-1 - TRBV9 CASSEGRGEQFF TGTGCCAGCAGCGAGGGGAGGGGGGAGCAGTTCTTC
TRBD2 18 TRBJ2-1 few TRBV7-2 CASSLAGGREGSYNEQFF TGTGCCAGCAGCTTAGCGGGAGGGAGGGAAGGCTCCTACAATGAGCAGTTCTTC